The entry below describes one TCR beta chain. As yet, its antigen is unknown. The CDR3 is 15 amino acids. The germline V gene encodes CDR1 SGHTA and CDR2 FQGTGA. With 1 base removed from V and 4 bases from J, the gap between germline ends came to 12 bases. Assay used: immunoSEQ multiplex PCR; TCRdb lists only in-frame clones, some missing. The profile shows just over 200,000 clones, roughly 65% of them singletons. This sample was included in a study of cytotoxic CD8 clonotypes in ibrutinib-treated CLL. Study findings and constraints: Baseline clonality was higher than in age-matched healthy donors and moved in step with circulating CD8+ T-cell counts. The study found clonality rose at ibrutinib response, then fell toward baseline at progression. Public clonotypes, found uncommonly, either contracted or stayed stable on treatment.

This chain joins TRBV7-3 and TRBJ2-3; D might be TRBD1 or TRBD2, each matching 5 bases. The sequence came from a human donor with chronic lymphocytic leukemia. The sequencing here drew on PBMCs, taken after 12 months of ibrutinib treatment. Here the CDR3 reads CASSLNGASSDTQYF. For the CDR3, the DNA is TGTGCCAGCAGCTTAAATGGGGCTAGCTCAGATACGCAGTATTTT.